What follows is one T cell receptor beta chain and its context. The sample belongs to a study of blood T cell repertoires in COVID-19. Germline V gives CDR1 SGDLS, CDR2 YYNGEE. This CDR3 contains 15 residues. Trimming shortened V by 0 bases and J by 6 bases, and 15 bases separated the two germline ends. Original data processing: Amplified reference gene primers provided the basis for estimating nucleated cell counts. Repertoires were generated with immunoSEQ multiplex PCR, while TCRdb's copy carries only in-frame clones and drops some. Clone size and V and J calls were adopted from that table, with D and trimming inferred from the DNA. The sample has over 140,000 clones; roughly 84% are singletons.

Sequencing input: peripheral blood. This receptor was taken from a woman aged 55-70 years with acute or convalescent COVID-19. This chain joins TRBV9 and TRBJ1-2, with D uncertain. Here the CDR3 reads CASSVEPGLGNGYTF. The CDR3, as DNA: TGTGCCAGCAGCGTAGAACCGGGGTTGGGGAATGGCTACACCTTC. The variable domain in full, with the rest retrieved from reference TRBV9 and TRBJ1-2, is DSGVTQTPKHLITATGQRVTLRCSPRSGDLSVYWYQQSLDQGLQFLIQYYNGEERAKGNILERFSAQQFPDLHSELNLSSLELGDSALYFCASSVEPGLGNGYTFGSGTRLTVV.